This T cell receptor beta chain comes out of a study of cytomegalovirus exposure and HLA in healthy donors (dated 2017 in TCRdb). About the full investigation: An earlier analysis of 587 of the donors reported roughly 300 Gb of sequence data and 117 million unique TCR beta sequences obtained from 180 million or so T cells. About 280 gigabases of sequencing data and approximately 85 million unique TCR sequences were included in an early release covering 550 to 650 HLA-typed donors. Of the roughly 390 genotyped donors, roughly 76% were placed in the genetic ancestry cluster associated with self-reported Caucasian donors. The study aimed to test whether cataloging public T cell receptors could reveal signatures of past pathogen exposure. The study profiled the T cell repertoires of under 700 subjects by immunosequencing and related them to cytomegalovirus serostatus. Along with the approximately 650-subject first cohort, a separate validation cohort of roughly 110 different subjects was used. To predict cytomegalovirus infection status, the study brought together high-throughput TCR immunosequencing, statistical association of individual TCRs with disease status, and machine learning. A later analysis re-analyzed previously published TCR beta repertoires from several hundred donors and added high-resolution HLA genotyping to study TCR occurrence patterns. Rather than using new phenotypic data, the later analysis identified candidate immune exposures from TCR beta sequences and from how often those sequences occurred across donors. An earlier analysis of 587 of the donors used high-throughput TCR beta sequencing to judge whether each TCR beta V gene segment behaved as functional or pseudogenic. Alongside the repertoire data, information on donor age, sex, ethnicity and CMV serostatus was compiled. In a later genetic analysis, genome-wide SNP genotypes for about three fifths of the 666 donors were used, and that subset was treated as a discovery cohort. All discovery cohort repertoires had been generated using a single sequencing platform. Both class I and class II loci were covered by HLA typing, at four-digit resolution. Typing coverage varied by locus: 629-630 donors for A, B, C, DRB1 and DQB1; more than 500 for DQA1; around 570 for DPA1; roughly 450 for DPB1. A handful of DR-DQ haplotypes were handled as single units for association and clustering because linkage in the cohort was strong. Among 300 to 500 genotyped donors of the cohort, an average of approximately 220,000 unique TCR beta nucleotide sequences was sequenced per donor, of which about 18% were non-productive.

About this clone itself: No antigen is known for it. The record has no base qualities; no much larger clone is one base away.

From its cysteine to its phenylalanine, the CDR3 spans 13 amino acids. This entry keeps only the CDR3 DNA: 39 bases, framed from base 1. CDR1 and CDR2 were assigned from the germline V gene (reference sequence) as SEHNR and FQNEAQ. The trim is 3 bases for V and 6 bases for J, with a gap of 12 bases between the germline ends. The cohort consisted of hundreds of healthy bone marrow donors. Cohort members were all nominally healthy when sampled, although unrecorded immune exposures were likely present. The donor was CMV seronegative and belonged to the group of over 350 seronegative cohort members. A peripheral blood sample was collected from each donor, and TCR beta sequencing was performed on peripheral blood mononuclear cells. Genomic DNA was extracted from the blood cell samples with the Qiagen DNeasy Blood Extraction Kit. The library was made by the immunoSEQ multiplex PCR assay. For the multiplex PCR, a mixture combining 60 forward primers for TCR Vbeta segments and 13 reverse primers for TCR Jbeta segments was used. The CDR3 region of rearranged TCR beta genes was amplified from genomic DNA with a multiplex PCR assay. On the Illumina HiSeq System, the amplified TCR beta libraries were sequenced as 87-base-pair reads. Per the authors' processing: Across the 500 to 850 repertoires, a later analysis counted about 81 million unique TCR beta chains, 8.5 million to 12 million of which were shared by at least two donors. Raw reads were error-corrected and collapsed into unique sequences by a nearest-neighbor algorithm in which closely related sequences were merged to remove PCR and sequencing errors. CDR3 sequences were aligned to IMGT reference sequences to assign V, D and J gene segments. For a sequence to be retained, a match of at least six nucleotides was required to both a V gene segment and a J gene segment. A rearrangement was called productive if the CDR3 had no stop codons and remained in frame with V and J, and every other rearrangement was called non-productive. CDR3 was defined by IMGT convention, running from the second conserved V-encoded cysteine to the conserved J-encoded phenylalanine. In an earlier analysis of around 540 of the donors, sequences lacking an unambiguous match to a single V gene segment were excluded. In an earlier analysis of several hundred of the donors, V segments were called functional above 56.7% productive rearrangements and were called segregating when the between-donor standard deviation exceeded 5%. To diagnose cytomegalovirus status from the catalog of TCR beta chain sequences, a statistical classification framework was built. In a later analysis, TCR nucleotide sequences were compared against IMGT/GENE-DB human TR gene sequences so that V and J genes could be assigned. The TCRdist pipeline was used in a later analysis to assign CDR3 sequences and most-parsimonious VDJ recombination scenarios. In a later analysis, each TCR beta chain was defined by its CDR3 amino acid sequence together with its V-gene family, and reads lacking a unique V-gene family were excluded. To address suspected cross-contamination and a sequencing artifact, a later analysis removed approximately 590 highly shared, low-generation-probability nucleotide sequences. For each public chain, a later analysis derived a clonal expansion index from normalized ranks of inferred template counts within each repertoire. Generation probabilities in a later analysis came from a VDJ recombination model fitted to out-of-frame rearrangements, and those results were checked against IGoR. Hypergeometric tests were used in a later analysis to score TCR-TCR, TCR-HLA and TCR-CMV co-occurrence, with a repertoire-size bias correction applied to the TCR pairs. A later analysis estimated false discovery rates by permuting HLA or CMV assignments 20 times. A later analysis grouped co-occurring TCRs with DBSCAN, adding TCRdist sequence similarity when clustering within HLA-allele-positive subsets. Repertoires with fewer than 30,000 or more than 120,000 public chains were left out of co-occurrence clustering, as were about 5 repertoires with anomalous nucleotide sharing. TCRdb carries this immuneACCESS record with in-frame sequences only. Its versions omit some clonotypes, under half of them owing to an unresolved V gene in the studies checked, with the rest unexplained. V, J and clone size are those of that table, while D and trimming were read from the DNA. The table for this sample lists 150,000 to 200,000 clones; roughly 77% of them were counted only once. The ten biggest clones cover about 2.1% of the sample.

Study-level results and caveats: In a later analysis, TCR association rates were found to vary across HLA loci, with the most associated TCRs seen for DRB1 alleles and the fewest for HLA-C alleles. Because counts were too low, about 15 rarely observed V segments, including chromosome 9 orphons, were left out of the earlier analysis of some 640 of the donors. In an earlier analysis of over 550 of the donors, most TCR beta V segments were observed in productive rearrangements about 90% or about 30% of the time, broadly matching IMGT annotations. Because HLA typing was unavailable for some donors at each locus, only the typed subset was used in association tests. Most CMV-associated TCR beta chains appeared to be HLA-restricted in a later analysis, and the HLA associations seemed to be driven largely by CMV exposure. The only immune exposure information available for the cohort was CMV serostatus. A further reported finding was that TCR beta sequences accurately predicted the HLA-A and HLA-B alleles for most subjects in the first cohort. In vitro tests confirmed that three of the cytomegalovirus-associated TCR beta chains recognize cytomegalovirus antigens. An association between a missense DCLRE1C variant and V-gene and J-gene trimming of TCR beta chains was found in a later genetic analysis and replicated in an independent cohort. Correlated functional status among segregating V segments might be attributable to linkage disequilibrium, but an unknown experimental factor could not be ruled out. In a later analysis, HLA-associated TCR beta chains were found to be more clonally expanded and to have lower generation probabilities than equally common non-associated chains. In a later analysis, several top co-occurrence clusters were reported to appear linked to parvovirus B19, influenza, CMV and Epstein-Barr virus. A later genetic analysis reported fewer N-insertions in productive TCRs among donors in an Asian-associated ancestry cluster than the roughly 620-donor mean. Roughly uniform sequencing depth across donors was assumed in presence/absence analyses, although this assumption may not hold. When HLA alleles, especially DR and DQ, strongly co-occurred, attributing TCR associations to individual alleles was difficult. In the study, around 150 TCR beta chains were listed as associated with cytomegalovirus. Specific HLA alleles were associated with 16,951 TCR beta sequences at a false discovery rate of 0.05 in a later analysis. A group of highly shared sequence variants was considered likely to be a technical artifact of the sequencing pipeline. The classifier was reported to diagnose cytomegalovirus status with high specificity and sensitivity in both the original cohort and the validation cohort. Most TCR sequences were seen in very few donors, while some public TCRs were found in many individuals. It was suggested by the authors that the approach could potentially be generalized to other disease states and immunological phenotypes. Because the 87-base-pair reads could not distinguish some IMGT-functional V segments, including TRBV6-2 and TRBV6-3, those segments were excluded. The cohort was sequenced for TCR beta chains only, and without alpha or paired-chain data the features that could be detected were limited.

Sequencing was carried out using PBMCs. Rearrangement joined TRBV7-9 to TRBJ2-7, and the D gene may be TRBD2, 5 bases matching. The receptor was isolated from a woman aged 18-30 years in good health and CMV-seronegative. The CDR3 reads as follows: CASSFSEGSEQYF. Read as DNA, the sequence is TGTGCCAGCAGCTTTAGCGAGGGTAGCGAGCAGTACTTC.